This T cell receptor beta chain derives from a study of blood T cells in healthy people across ages. Next came a second PCR, run for roughly 7 to 12 cycles, which used a sample-barcoded 5' primer along with a J-beta primer mix. From the 5' RACE reads, TCRdb called clonotypes with MiXCR, one entry per CDR3 protein. The data contain roughly 860,000 distinct CDR3 sequences, 62% of them singletons. The sequenced material came from blood. The sequence was collected from a man aged 25 to 40 in good health.

CDR3 bases: TGCAGTGCTAGAGATGGCACTAAAAGTGAGCAGTACTTC. This translates into CSARDGTKSEQYF. The gene calls are TRBV20-1 and TRBJ2-7; no reliable D call. The CDR3 is made up of 13 amino acids. Germline CDR1 DFQATT, CDR2 SNEGSKA (reference sequence). V lost 0 bases and J lost 7, with 13 bases in between.